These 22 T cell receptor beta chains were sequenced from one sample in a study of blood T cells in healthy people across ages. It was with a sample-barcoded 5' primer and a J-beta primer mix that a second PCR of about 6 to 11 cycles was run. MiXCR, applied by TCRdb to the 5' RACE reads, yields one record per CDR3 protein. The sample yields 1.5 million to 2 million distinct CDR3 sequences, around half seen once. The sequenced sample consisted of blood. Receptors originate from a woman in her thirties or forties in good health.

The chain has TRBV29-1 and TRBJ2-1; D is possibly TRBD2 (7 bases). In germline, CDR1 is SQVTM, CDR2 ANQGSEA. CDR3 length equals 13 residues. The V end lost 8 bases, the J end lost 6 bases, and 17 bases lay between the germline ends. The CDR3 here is CSHGGAGFNEQFF. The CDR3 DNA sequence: TGCAGCCATGGGGGGGCGGGATTCAATGAGCAGTTCTTC.

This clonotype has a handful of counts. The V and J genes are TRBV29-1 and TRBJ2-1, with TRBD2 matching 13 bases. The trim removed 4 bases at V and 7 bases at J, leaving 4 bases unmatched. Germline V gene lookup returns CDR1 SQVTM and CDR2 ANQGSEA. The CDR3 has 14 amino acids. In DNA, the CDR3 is TGCAGCGTTGTGGGGGGACTAGCGGGGAATGAGCAGTTCTTC. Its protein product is CSVVGGLAGNEQFF.

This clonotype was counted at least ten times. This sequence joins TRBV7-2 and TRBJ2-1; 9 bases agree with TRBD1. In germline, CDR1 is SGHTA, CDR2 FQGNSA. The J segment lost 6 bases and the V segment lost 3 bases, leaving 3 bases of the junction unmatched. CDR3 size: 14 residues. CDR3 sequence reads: CASSLGTGSNEQFF. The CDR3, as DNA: TGTGCCAGCAGCTTGGGGACAGGGAGCAATGAGCAGTTCTTC.

As DNA, the CDR3 is TGTGCCAGCAGTTACTCGGAGGAAGCCTCTGGAAACACCATATATTTT. Amino acids: CASSYSEEASGNTIYF. This sequence joins TRBV6-5 and TRBJ1-3; D gene uncertain. V was clipped by 0 bases and J by 0 bases, with 9 bases between them. Germline loops: CDR1 MNHEY, CDR2 SVGAGI. There are 16 residues in the CDR3.

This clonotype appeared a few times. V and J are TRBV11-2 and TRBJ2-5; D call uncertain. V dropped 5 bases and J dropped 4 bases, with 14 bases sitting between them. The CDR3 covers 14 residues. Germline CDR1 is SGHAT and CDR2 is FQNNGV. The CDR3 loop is CASSPNRRAETQYF. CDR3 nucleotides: TGTGCCAGCAGCCCCAACCGTCGGGCAGAGACCCAGTACTTC.

Here the CDR3 DNA reads TGTGCCAGCAGGAAACAGGGAGGGTCGACAGATACGCAGTATTTT. This translates into CASRKQGGSTDTQYF. The rearrangement joins TRBV12-3 or TRBV12-4 to TRBJ2-3, with D possibly TRBD2 on 7 matching bases. The CDR3 covers 15 residues. V lost 6 bases and J lost 3, with 16 bases in between.

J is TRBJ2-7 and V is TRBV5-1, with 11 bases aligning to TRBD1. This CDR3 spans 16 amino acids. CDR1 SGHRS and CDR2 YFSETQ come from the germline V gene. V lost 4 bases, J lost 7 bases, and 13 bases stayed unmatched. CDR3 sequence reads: CASSPGTGGDYNEQYF. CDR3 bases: TGCGCCAGCAGCCCTGGGACAGGGGGAGACTACAATGAGCAGTACTTC.

Written as DNA, the CDR3 is TGCGCCAGCAGCTTGGGTGGGACTACCCAAGAGACCCAGTACTTC. Its translation is CASSLGGTTQETQYF. This chain connects TRBV5-1 to TRBJ2-5, with 7 bases that match TRBD2. Trimming took 0 bases from V and 1 from J; bases not matched to a gene: 3. This CDR3 is built from 15 residues. Per the germline V gene, CDR1 is SGHRS and CDR2 is YFSETQ.

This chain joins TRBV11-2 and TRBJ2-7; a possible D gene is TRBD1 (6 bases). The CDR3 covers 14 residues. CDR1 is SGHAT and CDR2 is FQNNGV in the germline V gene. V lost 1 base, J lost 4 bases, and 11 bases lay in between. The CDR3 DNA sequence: TGTGCCAGCAGCTTAGTGGGGGCGCATTACGAGCAGTACTTC. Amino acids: CASSLVGAHYEQYF.

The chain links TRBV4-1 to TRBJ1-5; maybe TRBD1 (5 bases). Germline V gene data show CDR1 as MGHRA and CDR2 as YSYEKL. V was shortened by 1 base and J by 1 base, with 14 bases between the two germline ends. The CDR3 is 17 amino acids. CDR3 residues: CASSQVQGGRSNQPQHF. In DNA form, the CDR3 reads TGCGCCAGCAGCCAAGTTCAGGGCGGGAGGAGCAATCAGCCCCAGCATTTT.

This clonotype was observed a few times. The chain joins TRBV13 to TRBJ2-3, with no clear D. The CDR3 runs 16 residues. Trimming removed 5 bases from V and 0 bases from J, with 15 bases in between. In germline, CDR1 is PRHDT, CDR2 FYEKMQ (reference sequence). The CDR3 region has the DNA TGTGCCAGCAGCCCGCGTCTCAGAGATAGCACAGATACGCAGTATTTT. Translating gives CASSPRLRDSTDTQYF.

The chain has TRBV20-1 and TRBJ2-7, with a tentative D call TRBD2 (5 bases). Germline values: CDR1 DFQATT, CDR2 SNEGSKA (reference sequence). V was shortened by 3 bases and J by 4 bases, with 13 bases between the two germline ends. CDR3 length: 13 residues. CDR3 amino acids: CSAREAGGYEQYF. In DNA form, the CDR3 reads TGCAGTGCTAGGGAGGCCGGTGGGTACGAGCAGTACTTC.

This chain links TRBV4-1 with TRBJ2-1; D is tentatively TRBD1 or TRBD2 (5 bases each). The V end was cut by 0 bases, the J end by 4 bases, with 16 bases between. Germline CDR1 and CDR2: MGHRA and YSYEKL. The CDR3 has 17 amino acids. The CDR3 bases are TGCGCCAGCAGCCAAGACCGTGGGGGAGCGCGATACAATGAGCAGTTCTTC. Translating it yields CASSQDRGGARYNEQFF.

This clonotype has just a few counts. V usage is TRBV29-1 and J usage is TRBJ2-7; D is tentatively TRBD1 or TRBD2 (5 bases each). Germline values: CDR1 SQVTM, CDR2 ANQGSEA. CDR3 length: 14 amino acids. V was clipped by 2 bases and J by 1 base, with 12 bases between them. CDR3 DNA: TGCAGCGTTGAACTAACAGGACTTTCCTACGAGCAGTACTTC. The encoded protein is CSVELTGLSYEQYF.

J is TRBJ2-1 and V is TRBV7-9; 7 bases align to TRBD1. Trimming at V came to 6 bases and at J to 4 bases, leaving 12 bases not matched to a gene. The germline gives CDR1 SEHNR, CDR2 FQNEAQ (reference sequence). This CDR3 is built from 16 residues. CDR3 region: CASRVRDSGPYNEQFF. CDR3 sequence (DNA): TGTGCCAGCAGAGTCCGGGACAGCGGACCATACAATGAGCAGTTCTTC.

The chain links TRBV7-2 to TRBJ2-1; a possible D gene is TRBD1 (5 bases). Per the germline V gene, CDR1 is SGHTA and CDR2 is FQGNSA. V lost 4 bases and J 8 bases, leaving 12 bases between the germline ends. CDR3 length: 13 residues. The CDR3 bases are TGTGCCAGCAGCTCCCGCCGGACATATGAGCAGTTCTTC. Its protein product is CASSSRRTYEQFF.

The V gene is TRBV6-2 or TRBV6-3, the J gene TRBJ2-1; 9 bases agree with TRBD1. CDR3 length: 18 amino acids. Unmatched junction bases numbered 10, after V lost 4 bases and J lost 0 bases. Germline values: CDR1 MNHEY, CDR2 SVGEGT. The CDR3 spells CASSSRTGGPSSYNEQFF. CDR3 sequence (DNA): TGTGCCAGCAGTTCCCGAACAGGGGGCCCTAGCTCCTACAATGAGCAGTTCTTC.

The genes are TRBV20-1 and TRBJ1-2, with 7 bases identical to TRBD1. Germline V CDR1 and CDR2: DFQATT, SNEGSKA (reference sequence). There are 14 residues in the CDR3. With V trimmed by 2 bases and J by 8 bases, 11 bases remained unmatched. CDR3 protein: CSARTPGQVRGYTF. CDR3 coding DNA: TGCAGTGCTAGAACTCCCGGACAGGTCCGGGGCTACACCTTC.

Here the CDR3 DNA reads TGTGCCAGCAGTTCCATTGACAGGGCACACGAGCAGTACTTC. Translation gives CASSSIDRAHEQYF. The chain uses TRBV28 and TRBJ2-5; TRBD1 agrees at 7 bases. The J call may be incorrect, as the DNA end agrees better with TRBJ2-7. The CDR3 has 14 amino acids. CDR1 is MDHEN and CDR2 is SYDVKM in the germline V gene.

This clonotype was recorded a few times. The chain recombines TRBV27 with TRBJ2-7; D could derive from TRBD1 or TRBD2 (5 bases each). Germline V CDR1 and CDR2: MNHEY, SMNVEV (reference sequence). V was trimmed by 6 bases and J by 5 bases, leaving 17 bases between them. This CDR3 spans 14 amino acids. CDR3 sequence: CASRHPGQMDEQYF. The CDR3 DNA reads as TGTGCCAGCAGGCACCCGGGGCAGATGGACGAGCAGTACTTC.

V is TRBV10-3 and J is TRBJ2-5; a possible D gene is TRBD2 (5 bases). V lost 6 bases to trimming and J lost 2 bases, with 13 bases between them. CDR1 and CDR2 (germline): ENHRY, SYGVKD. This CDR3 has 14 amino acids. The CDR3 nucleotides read TGTGCCATCAGAGGACTCGCTGCACAAGAGACCCAGTACTTC. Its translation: CAIRGLAAQETQYF.

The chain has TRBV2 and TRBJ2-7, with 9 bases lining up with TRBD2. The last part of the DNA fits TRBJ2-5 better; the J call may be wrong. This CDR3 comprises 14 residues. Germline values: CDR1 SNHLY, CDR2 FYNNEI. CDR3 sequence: CASTSGLAKETQYF. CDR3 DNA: TGTGCCAGCACCTCGGGACTAGCCAAAGAGACCCAGTACTTC.